The 8 T cell receptor beta chains reported below all come from one sample, sequenced in a study of cytomegalovirus exposure and HLA in healthy donors. It was with 60 Vbeta and 13 Jbeta primers that the PCR ran. Libraries were prepared by immunoSEQ multiplex PCR; TCRdb keeps only in-frame clonotypes and omits some of them. Among some 220,000 clones listed, about 80% were seen once. What was sequenced was PBMCs. These receptors all come from a woman in her thirties or forties in good health and CMV-seronegative.

V and J are TRBV2 and TRBJ2-1, with D perhaps matching TRBD2 (7 bases). CDR3 length equals 17 residues. Germline V CDR1 and CDR2: SNHLY, FYNNEI. With 0 bases removed from V and 2 bases from J, the gap between germline ends came to 14 bases. The CDR3 reads CASSEAPGGATYNEQFF. CDR3 sequence (DNA): TGTGCCAGCAGTGAAGCTCCGGGGGGCGCGACCTACAATGAGCAGTTCTTC.

The genes are TRBV6-5 and TRBJ2-7, with a possible D match to TRBD1 (7 bases). V lost 2 bases, J lost 0 bases, and 11 bases lay in between. Germline V gene data show CDR1 as MNHEY and CDR2 as SVGAGI. CDR3 length equals 15 residues. The CDR3 DNA follows: TGTGCCAGCAGTTACCGCGGGACAGTCTCCTACGAGCAGTACTTC. This gives the protein CASSYRGTVSYEQYF.

The chain couples TRBV9 to TRBJ2-1, with TRBD1 matching over 8 bases. Germline CDR1 is SGDLS and CDR2 is YYNGEE. This CDR3 is built from 16 residues. With 2 bases clipped from V and 9 bases from J, the junction kept 13 bases outside the gene matches. The CDR3 loop reads CASSVVGQGLSTEQFF. The CDR3 nucleotides are TGTGCCAGCAGCGTGGTTGGACAGGGCCTATCTACTGAGCAGTTCTTC.

The chain has TRBV11-3 and TRBJ1-3; possibly TRBD1 for D (5 bases). Per the germline V gene, CDR1 is SGHNT and CDR2 is YENEEA. The CDR3 is 15 amino acids. V lost 5 bases and J lost 4, with 15 bases in between. DNA for the CDR3: TGTGCCAGCAGCCCCACCAGGGTTTACGGAAACACCATATATTTT. Protein product: CASSPTRVYGNTIYF.

The genes are TRBV11-2 and TRBJ1-2, with TRBD1 as a possible D gene (5 bases). The length of the CDR3 is 16 residues. The ends were cut back, 2 bases at V and 3 bases at J, with 16 bases in the middle. Germline assignment: CDR1 SGHAT and CDR2 FQNNGV. The CDR3 DNA reads as TGTGCCAGCAGCTTAAGGGCAGGGATTAGGGACTATGGCTACACCTTC. Encoded protein: CASSLRAGIRDYGYTF.

This clone was detected once. Different DNA sequences within this sample yield the same CDR3. This sequence joins TRBV11-2 and TRBJ2-2; possibly TRBD1 for D (6 bases). Trimming left V 4 bases short and J 0 bases short, with 9 bases between. Germline values: CDR1 SGHAT, CDR2 FQNNGV. The CDR3 totals 15 residues. Here the CDR3 DNA reads TGTGCCAGCAGCTATGGGGGCGCGAACACCGGGGAGCTGTTTTTT. It specifies CASSYGGANTGELFF.

V usage is TRBV6-6 and J usage is TRBJ1-2, with TRBD1 identical over 9 bases. In germline, CDR1 is MNHNY, CDR2 SVGAGI (reference sequence). The CDR3 extends over 15 amino acids. Trimming took 4 bases from V and 8 from J; bases not matched to a gene: 11. CDR3 amino acids: CASSLSTGGKEGYTF. CDR3 nucleotides: TGTGCCAGCAGTTTGTCGACAGGGGGGAAAGAAGGCTACACCTTC.

The chain links TRBV4-2 to TRBJ2-2; 9 positions agree with TRBD2. With V trimmed by 1 base and J by 3 bases, 9 bases remained unmatched. Germline V lookup: CDR1 LGHNA, CDR2 YNFKEQ. The CDR3 consists of 18 residues. The chain's CDR3 is CASSQGVGGGGDTGELFF. As DNA, the CDR3 is TGTGCCAGCAGCCAAGGGGTGGGTGGCGGGGGGGACACCGGGGAGCTGTTTTTT.